This entry lists 5 T cell receptor beta chains sequenced from one sample in a study of CD8 T cells in ankylosing spondylitis. No antigens are known for them. General observations from the study: Apparently characteristic of ankylosing spondylitis blood was a TCR beta motif (fewer than 10 highly homologous variants).

TCRdb reprocessed the 5' RACE reads with MiXCR, giving one entry per CDR3 protein. This sample carries about 700,000 distinct CDR3 sequences, roughly 20% of them seen once, and the ten largest clones take about 19%. The sequencing input was blood, either unsorted or a sorted T cell fraction (not recorded which). The origin of the receptors is a male donor with ankylosing spondylitis.

This clonotype was found a few times. The V gene is TRBV5-1, the J gene TRBJ1-1, with D uncertain. Trimming took off 1 base at V and 1 base at J, with 8 bases between the two ends. The CDR3 covers 14 residues. CDR1 is SGHRS and CDR2 is YFSETQ in the germline V gene. The CDR3 loop is CASSLRPRNTEAFF. In DNA form, the CDR3 reads TGCGCCAGCAGCTTGCGGCCCCGGAACACTGAAGCTTTCTTT.

This chain uses TRBV6-5 with TRBJ1-2; D is unresolved. Germline values: CDR1 MNHEY, CDR2 SVGAGI. The CDR3 is 12 amino acids. V lost 8 bases and J 0 bases, leaving 7 bases between the germline ends. CDR3 protein: CASGRANYGYTF. CDR3 sequence (DNA): TGTGCCAGCGGCAGAGCTAACTATGGCTACACCTTC.

V is TRBV5-1 and J is TRBJ2-1; 10 bases fit TRBD1. The V gene end was trimmed by 4 bases and the J gene end by 8 bases; junction bases not matched to a gene: 9. The CDR3 runs to 15 residues. The germline V gene has CDR1 SGHRS and CDR2 YFSETQ. The chain's CDR3 is CASSPGQGHLDEQFF. DNA for the CDR3: TGCGCCAGCAGCCCGGGACAGGGGCACTTGGATGAGCAGTTCTTC.

V gene TRBV9 combines with J gene TRBJ2-2; the D is unclear. CDR1 is SGDLS and CDR2 is YYNGEE in the germline V gene. The CDR3 runs 14 residues. The germline V and J ends were trimmed by 0 bases and 6 bases, with 9 bases remaining between them. CDR3: CASSVGPVAGELFF. CDR3 sequence (DNA): TGTGCCAGCAGCGTAGGTCCGGTCGCCGGGGAGCTGTTTTTT.

This clonotype occurred a few times. The V and J genes are TRBV12-3 or TRBV12-4 and TRBJ2-5; D is possibly TRBD2 (6 bases). The V and J ends lost 4 bases and 13 bases respectively, with 10 bases between them. The CDR3 length is 10 residues. CDR3 sequence reads: CASSSGGVYF. The CDR3 nucleotides read TGTGCCAGCAGTTCCGGAGGGGTGTACTTC.